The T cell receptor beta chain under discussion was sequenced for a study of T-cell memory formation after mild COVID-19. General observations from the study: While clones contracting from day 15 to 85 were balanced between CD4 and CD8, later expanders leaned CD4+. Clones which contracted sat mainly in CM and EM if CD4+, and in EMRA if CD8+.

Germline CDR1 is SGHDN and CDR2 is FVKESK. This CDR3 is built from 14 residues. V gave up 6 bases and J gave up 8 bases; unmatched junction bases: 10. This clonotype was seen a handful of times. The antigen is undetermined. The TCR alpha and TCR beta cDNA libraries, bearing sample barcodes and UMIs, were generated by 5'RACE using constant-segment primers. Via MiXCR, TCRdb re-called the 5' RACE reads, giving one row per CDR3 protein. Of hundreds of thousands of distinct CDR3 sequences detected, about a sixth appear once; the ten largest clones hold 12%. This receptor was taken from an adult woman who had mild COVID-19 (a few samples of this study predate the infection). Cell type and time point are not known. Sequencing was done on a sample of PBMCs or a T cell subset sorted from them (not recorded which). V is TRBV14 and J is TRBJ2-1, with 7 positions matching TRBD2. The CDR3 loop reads CASRPGSGVDEQFF. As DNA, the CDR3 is TGTGCCAGCAGACCTGGCAGCGGGGTCGATGAGCAGTTCTTC.